What follows are 10 T cell receptor beta chains derived from one specimen sequenced in a study of beta chain features in type 1 diabetes. The sequenced template was cDNA made from the entire isolated RNA. Generated by immunoSEQ multiplex PCR, the TCRdb table keeps only in-frame clones and is missing some. The sample shows 600,000 or so clones, over 12% of them seen only once. For these receptors, no antigen is known. Study-level points and caveats: Shortening that was moderate but significant affected the TCRB CDR3s of Type 1 diabetes patients in all four CD4+ subsets.

The specimen sequenced was naive CD4+ T cells from blood. These receptors were obtained from a man younger than 30 with type 1 diabetes.

The chain carries TRBV30 and TRBJ1-2, with a tentative D call TRBD1 (5 bases). CDR3 size: 17 residues. The ends were cut back, 5 bases at V and 4 bases at J, with 26 bases in the middle. Germline V gene sequence: CDR1 GTSNPN, CDR2 SVGIG (reference sequence). CDR3 sequence: CAWAGDEASSRAYGYTF. CDR3 in DNA: TGTGCCTGGGCCGGGGACGAGGCATCCTCGAGGGCCTATGGCTACACCTTC.

This clone showed up just a few times. The genes are TRBV6-1 and TRBJ1-4; 7 nucleotides match TRBD1. Trimming at V came to 3 bases and at J to 0 bases, leaving 4 bases not matched to a gene. Germline CDR1 reads MNHNS; CDR2 reads SASEGT. The CDR3 loop spans 16 amino acids. The CDR3 loop is CASSDYRGPTNEKLFF. The CDR3, as DNA: TGTGCCAGCAGTGATTACAGGGGACCAACTAATGAAAAACTGTTTTTT.

The V call is TRBV5-1, the J call TRBJ2-1; the D gene is possibly TRBD2 (5 bases). The CDR3 is 14 residues long. V was cut by 2 bases and J by 9 bases, with 15 bases left in between. From germline, CDR1 is SGHRS and CDR2 YFSETQ. The CDR3 nucleotides are TGCGCCAGCAGCTTCGGGTTCCGGGGAAGTGAGCAGTTCTTC. Encoded protein: CASSFGFRGSEQFF.

The chain recombines TRBV4-1 with TRBJ1-5, with D unclear. Germline V gene data show CDR1 as MGHRA and CDR2 as YSYEKL. This CDR3 region has 15 residues. V was shortened by 0 bases and J by 7 bases, with 13 bases between the two germline ends. CDR3: CASSQDGGGIQPQHF. DNA for the CDR3: TGCGCCAGCAGCCAAGATGGAGGAGGGATACAGCCCCAGCATTTT.

In its sample, this clone was seen a few times. The rearrangement uses TRBV6-5 and TRBJ2-5, with 11 bases that match TRBD1. The CDR3 totals 16 residues. Germline CDR1 MNHEY, CDR2 SVGAGI. V lost 4 bases, J lost 5 bases, and 9 bases stayed unmatched. The CDR3 sequence: CASSFGQGAGEETQYF. DNA for the CDR3: TGTGCCAGCAGTTTCGGACAGGGGGCAGGAGAGGAGACCCAGTACTTC.

Only a few counts were recorded for this clone. V gene TRBV30 combines with J gene TRBJ1-2; TRBD1 matches at 10 bases. The germline V gene encodes CDR1 GTSNPN and CDR2 SVGIG (reference sequence). J lost 5 bases, V lost 4 bases, and 4 bases had no gene match. This CDR3 has 13 residues. CDR3 in DNA: TGTGCCTGGACCGACAGGGGGCCTTATGGCTACACCTTC. It translates to CAWTDRGPYGYTF.

The rearrangement joins TRBV7-6 to TRBJ1-2, with 8 bases matching TRBD1. Germline assignment: CDR1 SGHVS and CDR2 FNYEAQ. CDR3 length: 15 residues. Unmatched junction bases numbered 10, after V lost 6 bases and J lost 4 bases. The CDR3: CASSHRTGKGYGYTF. In DNA form, the CDR3 reads TGTGCCAGCAGTCATAGGACAGGGAAGGGCTATGGCTACACCTTC.

The genes are TRBV30 and TRBJ1-5; 9 bases map to TRBD1. This CDR3 is 14 amino acids long. V was pared by 7 bases and J by 2 bases, with 6 bases of the junction left unmatched. Germline values: CDR1 GTSNPN, CDR2 SVGIG (reference sequence). The CDR3 spells CAFDRDRGNQPQHF. The CDR3 region has the DNA TGTGCCTTCGACCGGGACAGGGGCAATCAGCCCCAGCATTTT.

The CDR3 nucleotides are TGTGCCAGCAGTCGAAGGGAAGATGGCTACACCTTC. It translates to CASSRREDGYTF. This rearrangement joins TRBV28 to TRBJ1-2; D is uncertain. Germline V gene data show CDR1 as MDHEN and CDR2 as SYDVKM. V was shortened by 5 bases and J by 6 bases, with 10 bases between the two germline ends. This CDR3 has 12 residues.

CDR3 residues: CAWSVSLYEQYF. CDR3 DNA: TGTGCCTGGAGTGTGTCCCTCTACGAGCAGTACTTC. The chain recombines TRBV30 with TRBJ2-5; D call uncertain. The J call may be wrong; the DNA end is better matched by TRBJ2-7. The CDR3 is 12 residues long. Germline assignment: CDR1 GTSNPN and CDR2 SVGIG (reference sequence).